This TCR beta chain was captured in a study of CD8+CD57+ T cells in acquired aplastic anemia. Study in general: Mean DNA quantity obtained from sorted CD4+ and CD8+ cells was around 3.2 ug.

CDR1 and CDR2 (germline): MDHEN, SYDVKM. Unmatched junction bases numbered 10, after V lost 6 bases and J lost 5 bases. This CDR3 spans 14 amino acids. This clonotype has more than one count but fewer than ten. The use of genomic DNA as template underpinned the TCR beta VDJ and CDR3 profiling. TCRdb re-called the reads with MiXCR, one entry per CDR3 protein. The sample lists 200,000 or so distinct CDR3 sequences, under 70% seen once, with 40% to 55% in the top ten. The rearrangement links TRBV28 to TRBJ2-7; 7 nucleotides agree with TRBD1. Material for sequencing was sorted CD4+, CD8+, or CD8+CD57+ T cells (not recorded which) from PBMCs. The clonotype originates from a human donor with severe aplastic anemia or a healthy control (not recorded which). The CDR3 loop reads CASRRDSPTNEQYF. The CDR3 nucleotides are TGTGCCAGCAGGAGGGACAGTCCGACTAACGAGCAGTACTTC.